The 14 T cell receptor beta chains given below trace back to one sample, sequenced in a study of metastatic and nonmetastatic thyroid tumors. TCRdb re-called the PCR reads via MiXCR. In the table there are 25,000 to 40,000 clones, around 15% of which are singletons. All patients were treatment-naive before thyroid surgery. The sequenced sample was blood. The receptor set was obtained from a female donor with papillary thyroid cancer or a benign thyroid nodule (not recorded which). Some clones in this sample may be carry-over from other donors' samples.

This clone was counted ten times or more. V and J are TRBV18 and TRBJ2-1; possibly TRBD2 for D (6 bases). The V gene lost 0 bases and the J gene lost 4 bases, with 13 bases spanning the gap. There are 16 residues in the CDR3. Germline CDR1 KGHSH, CDR2 LQKENI. CDR3 residues: CASSPPELAAYNEQFF. The DNA for the CDR3 is TGTGCCAGCTCACCACCGGAGTTAGCGGCTTACAATGAGCAGTTCTTC. Looking up the rest from reference TRBV18 and TRBJ2-1 gives the full variable domain: NAGVMQNPRHLVRRRGQEARLRCSPMKGHSHVYWYRQLPEEGLKFMVYLQKENIIDESGMPKERFSAEFPKEGPSILRIQQVVRGDSAAYFCASSPPELAAYNEQFFGPGTRLTVL.

V gene TRBV30 combines with J gene TRBJ2-3; perhaps D is TRBD1 or TRBD2 (5 bases each). The CDR3 totals 13 residues. CDR1 is GTSNPN and CDR2 is SVGIG in the germline V gene (reference sequence). Trimming removed 8 bases at V and 3 bases at J, with 15 bases between. The CDR3 spells CAAFGDQTDTQYF. The CDR3 DNA is TGTGCCGCCTTCGGGGACCAAACAGATACGCAGTATTTT.

This clone turned up a few times. The germline gene is not matched at one end of the junction; a read error may be the cause. The rearrangement links TRBV4-2 to TRBJ2-5; D is uncertain. Germline V lookup: CDR1 LGHNA, CDR2 YNFKEQ. This CDR3 spans 14 amino acids. The CDR3 spells CTSSQVVGEETQYF. The CDR3 DNA reads as TGTACCAGCAGCCAAGTCGTAGGTGAAGAGACCCAGTACTTC.

This chain links TRBV5-6 with TRBJ2-5; D not certain. The DNA end is a closer match to TRBJ2-1, so the J assignment may be wrong. The CDR3 has 14 amino acids. The germline gives CDR1 SGHDT, CDR2 YYEEEE. CDR3 sequence: CASSLALPRNEQFF. For the CDR3, the DNA is TGTGCCAGCAGCTTGGCGTTACCCCGCAATGAGCAGTTCTTC.

This clone was seen repeatedly, ten times or more. The CDR3 region has the DNA TGCGCCAGCAGCCAAGACAGCCAAGAAAAACTGTTTTTT. As protein: CASSQDSQEKLFF. The rearrangement uses TRBV4-1 and TRBJ1-4; D remains unclear. CDR3 size: 13 residues. Trimming took 0 bases from V and 8 from J, leaving 7 bases between them. From germline, CDR1 is MGHRA and CDR2 YSYEKL.

This clone occurred many times. The chain joins TRBV11-2 to TRBJ1-4; no clear D. Germline V CDR1 and CDR2: SGHAT, FQNNGV. Trimming removed 2 bases at V and 5 bases at J, with 9 bases between. There are 14 residues in the CDR3. CDR3 residues: CASSLNRLNEKLFF. The CDR3 DNA is TGTGCCAGCAGCTTAAACAGACTAAATGAAAAACTGTTTTTT.

This clone occurred many times. This chain joins TRBV19 and TRBJ1-4; D might be TRBD1 (5 bases). The V gene lost 5 bases and the J gene lost 8 bases, with 12 bases spanning the gap. CDR1 and CDR2 (germline): LNHDA, SQIVND (reference sequence). This CDR3 comprises 13 residues. CDR3 sequence: CASSLGEGEKLFF. As DNA, the CDR3 is TGTGCCAGTAGTCTGGGGGAGGGCGAAAAACTGTTTTTT.

This clone was seen at least ten times. Possible read error: a much larger clone is one base away. Other DNA sequences within the sample encode an identical CDR3. V usage is TRBV28 and J usage is TRBJ2-2; the D is unclear. Trimming stripped 4 bases from V and 5 bases from J, with 11 bases between. Germline CDR1 and CDR2: MDHEN and SYDVKM. This CDR3 is 14 amino acids long. The CDR3 protein is CASSSPSGTGELFF. The DNA of the CDR3 is TGTGCCAGCAGTTCGCCCAGTGGGACCGGGGAGCTGTTTTTT.

This clone appeared many times. One end of the junction does not line up with germline, which may come from a read error. Within the sample, other DNA sequences also encode this same CDR3. The V gene is TRBV12-3 or TRBV12-4, the J gene TRBJ1-1; D is perhaps TRBD1 (6 bases). This CDR3 region has 13 residues. The CDR3 is CAISGTSNTEAFF. The CDR3 DNA is TGTGCCATCTCCGGGACATCTAACACTGAAGCCTTCTTT.

This clone was picked up many times. The CDR3 sequence is CASSLASNTGELFF. CDR3 sequence (DNA): TGTGCCAGCAGCTTAGCTTCGAACACCGGGGAGCTGTTTTTT. The chain has TRBV11-3 and TRBJ2-2; unclear D gene. The CDR3 is 14 amino acids. Germline values: CDR1 SGHNT, CDR2 YENEEA. Trimming removed 1 base from V and 0 bases from J, with 3 bases in between.

This clone has only a few counts. The rearrangement links TRBV7-3 to TRBJ2-1; maybe TRBD2 (6 bases). The V gene lost 10 bases and the J gene lost 9 bases, with 19 bases spanning the gap. The CDR3 is made up of 13 amino acids. CDR1 is SGHTA and CDR2 is FQGTGA in the germline V gene. CDR3 amino acids: CAIILNSEGEQFF. Written as DNA, the CDR3 is TGTGCCATCATCTTAAACTCGGAGGGTGAGCAGTTCTTC.

The rearrangement uses TRBV28 and TRBJ2-1; no definite D call. The CDR3 runs 13 residues. The V end lost 7 bases, the J end lost 7 bases, and 14 bases lay between the germline ends. Germline V CDR1 and CDR2: MDHEN, SYDVKM. The CDR3 DNA sequence: TGTGCCAGCATCTTAACTATTGGGAATGAGCAGTTCTTC. This translates into CASILTIGNEQFF.

Concerning this clone: A read error is possible here, since a much larger clone lies one base away. Other nucleotide sequences from this sample produce the same CDR3. This chain links TRBV5-6 with TRBJ2-5; no definite D call. The CDR3 is made up of 14 amino acids. Trimming shortened V by 1 base and J by 5 bases, and 12 bases separated the two germline ends. Germline assignment: CDR1 SGHDT and CDR2 YYEEEE. CDR3 bases: TGTGCCAGCAGCTTGTGGACGTTCGGTGAGACCCAGTACTTC. As protein: CASSLWTFGETQYF. The variable domain in full, with the rest retrieved from reference TRBV5-6 and TRBJ2-5, is DAGVTQSPTHLIKTRGQQVTLRCSPKSGHDTVSWYQQALGQGPQFIFQYYEEEERQRGNFPDRFSGHQFPNYSSELNVNALLLGDSALYLCASSLWTFGETQYFGPGTRLLVL.

This clone was observed many times. The chain recombines TRBV7-2 with TRBJ1-1, with 10 bases aligning to TRBD1. V trimming: 0 bases; J trimming: 10 bases; junction bases outside the gene matches: 8. The CDR3 extends over 15 amino acids. CDR1 and CDR2 (germline): SGHTA, FQGNSA. The CDR3 DNA sequence: TGTGCCAGCAGCTTAGCGGGGACAGGGGTCTATGGAGCTTTCTTT. Encoded protein: CASSLAGTGVYGAFF.